This T cell receptor beta chain was sequenced in a study of blood T cell repertoires in COVID-19. Overall study context: Sites in the United States, Italy and Spain provided acute and convalescent COVID-19 samples. The cDNA or gDNA used as material had been derived from T cells, B-cell-depleted T cells, or PBMCs.

Enrolled during active infection, Seattle patients were then followed longitudinally. In the authors' workflow: How many nucleated cells were present was estimated from reference gene primer amplification. Profiling relied on immunoSEQ multiplex PCR, and the TCRdb table lists in-frame clones only, not all of them. That table gives V, J and clone size, and the DNA gave D and trimming. The table shows roughly 230,000 clones, with around 90% occurring only once. There are 14 residues in the CDR3. Trimming removed 4 bases from V and 2 bases from J; junction bases left unmatched: 3. CDR1 and CDR2 (germline): SGHVT, SQSDAQ.

The specimen was peripheral blood. The sequence was obtained from a woman between 55 and 75 years old with COVID-19, enrolled during active disease. The rearrangement joins TRBV7-4 to TRBJ2-7; 9 bases match TRBD1. As DNA, the CDR3 is TGTGCCAGCAGCTGGAGGACAGGGGCCTACGAGCAGTACTTC. It yields the protein CASSWRTGAYEQYF.